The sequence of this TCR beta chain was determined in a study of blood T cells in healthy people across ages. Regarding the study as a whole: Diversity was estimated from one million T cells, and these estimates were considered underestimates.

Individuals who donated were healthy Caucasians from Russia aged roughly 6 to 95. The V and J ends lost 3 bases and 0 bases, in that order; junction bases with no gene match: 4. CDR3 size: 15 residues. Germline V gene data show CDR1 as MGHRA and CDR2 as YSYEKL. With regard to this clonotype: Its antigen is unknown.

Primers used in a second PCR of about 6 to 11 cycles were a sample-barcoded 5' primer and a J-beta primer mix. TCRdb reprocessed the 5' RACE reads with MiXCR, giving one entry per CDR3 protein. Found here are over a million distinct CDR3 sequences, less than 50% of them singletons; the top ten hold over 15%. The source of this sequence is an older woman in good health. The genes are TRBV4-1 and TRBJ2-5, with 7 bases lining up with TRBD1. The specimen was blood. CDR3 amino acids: CASSHPDRDQETQYF. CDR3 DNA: TGCGCCAGCAGCCACCCCGACAGGGACCAAGAGACCCAGTACTTC.